The clone carrying this T cell receptor (beta chain) has just a few counts. What it recognizes is unknown. V shed 3 bases and J shed 7 bases, with 22 bases lying between them. The CDR3 runs to 16 residues. The data derive from a study of T-cell memory formation after mild COVID-19. General study points: A subset of responding clones appeared in pre-infection memory, suggesting cross-reactive memory joined. CM and EM subsets held most contracting CD4+ clones; EMRA held CD8+ ones. There was a balanced CD4/CD8 profile in clones contracting day 15 to 85, and later expanders leaned CD4+.

5'RACE primed from the constant segment yielded TCR alpha and TCR beta cDNA libraries bearing sample barcodes and UMIs. TCRdb reprocessed the 5' RACE reads via MiXCR and lists one record per CDR3 protein. This sample has 200,000 to 250,000 distinct CDR3 sequences, with 15% found just once. The chain combines TRBV12-3 or TRBV12-4 with TRBJ2-7; tentatively, D is TRBD1 or TRBD2 (5 bases each). The source material was PBMCs or a T cell subset sorted from them (not recorded which). This TCR came from an adult woman who had mild COVID-19 (a few samples of this study predate the infection). Cell type and time point are not known. In nucleotides, the CDR3 is TGTGCCAGCAGTTTCGGAGGACAACCTGCGAATGGGGAGCAGTACTTC. Protein product: CASSFGGQPANGEQYF.